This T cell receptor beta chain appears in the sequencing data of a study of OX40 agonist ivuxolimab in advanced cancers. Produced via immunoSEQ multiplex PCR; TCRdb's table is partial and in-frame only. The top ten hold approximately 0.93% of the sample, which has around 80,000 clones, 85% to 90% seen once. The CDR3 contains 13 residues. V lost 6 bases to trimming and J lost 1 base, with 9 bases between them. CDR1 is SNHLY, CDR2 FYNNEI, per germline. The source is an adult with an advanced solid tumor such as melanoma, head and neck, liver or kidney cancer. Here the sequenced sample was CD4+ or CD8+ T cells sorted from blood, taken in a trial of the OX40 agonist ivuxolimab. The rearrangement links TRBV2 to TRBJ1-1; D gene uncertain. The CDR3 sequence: CASSFWGNTEAFF. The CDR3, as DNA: TGTGCCAGCAGCTTCTGGGGGAACACTGAAGCTTTCTTT.